Below, 29 T cell receptor beta chains from the same sample are listed, as sequenced in a study of T cell responses to AZD1222 COVID-19 vaccine. The method was immunoSEQ multiplex PCR; TCRdb's version includes in-frame clones alone and lacks a portion of them. The table has some 60,000 clones, 84% seen once. The sample here was peripheral blood, taken on day 0 of AZD1222 vaccination. The receptor source for this set is an adult in good health.

This clone was observed once. Here the CDR3 reads CASSEDGRTPDTQYF. CDR3 DNA: TGTGCCAGCAGTGAGGATGGACGGACTCCAGATACGCAGTATTTT. V gene TRBV25-1 combines with J gene TRBJ2-3; possible D gene TRBD2, 5 bases. CDR3 size: 15 residues. CDR1 is MGHDK and CDR2 is SYGVNS in the germline V gene. Trimming removed 3 bases at V and 4 bases at J, with 14 bases between. Full variable domain (outside the CDR3, taken from reference TRBV25-1 and TRBJ2-3): EADIYQTPRYLVIGTGKKITLECSQTMGHDKMYWYQQDPGMELHLIHYSYGVNSTEKGDLSSESTVSRIRTEHFPLTLESARPSHTSQYLCASSEDGRTPDTQYFGPGTRLTVL.

The gene calls are TRBV18 and TRBJ1-5; D remains ambiguous. Trimming stripped 3 bases from V and 9 bases from J, with 12 bases between. The germline gives CDR1 KGHSH, CDR2 LQKENI. The CDR3 covers 13 residues. This chain's CDR3 is CASSPAVSGPQHF. Written as DNA, the CDR3 is TGTGCCAGCTCACCCGCGGTTTCGGGGCCCCAGCATTTT.

V usage is TRBV6-2 or TRBV6-3 and J usage is TRBJ1-5; no clear D. CDR1 is MNHEY and CDR2 is SVGEGT in the germline V gene. The CDR3 is made up of 16 amino acids. Trimming pared 2 bases from V and 4 bases from J, leaving 15 bases between. The chain's CDR3 is CASSYAFSRGNQPQHF. The CDR3 coding sequence is TGTGCCAGCAGTTACGCCTTTAGTCGGGGAAATCAGCCCCAGCATTTT.

The chain is built from TRBV14 and TRBJ1-4; D not resolved. CDR3 size: 14 residues. Germline V gene lookup returns CDR1 SGHDN and CDR2 FVKESK. Trimming cost V 3 bases and J 8 bases, with 13 bases left between them. The CDR3 DNA is TGTGCCAGCAGCCACACAGCGCTTGGGGAAAAACTGTTTTTT. Residues: CASSHTALGEKLFF.

Here the CDR3 reads CASSYSAQGGYGYTF. CDR3 in DNA: TGTGCCAGCAGTTACTCAGCCCAGGGGGGCTATGGCTACACCTTC. The chain is built from TRBV6-5 and TRBJ1-2; 7 bases line up with TRBD1. CDR3 length equals 15 residues. Germline V gene data show CDR1 as MNHEY and CDR2 as SVGAGI. V was pared by 0 bases and J by 4 bases, with 5 bases of the junction left unmatched.

The genes are TRBV6-2 or TRBV6-3 and TRBJ1-2; D gene ambiguous. Germline loops: CDR1 MNHEY, CDR2 SVGEGT. Trimming cost V 2 bases and J 3 bases, with 7 bases left between them. The CDR3 runs to 13 residues. CDR3 coding DNA: TGTGCCAGCAGTTACGACAATTACTATGGCTACACCTTC. Translated, it gives CASSYDNYYGYTF.

The chain couples TRBV19 to TRBJ2-2; D perhaps matches TRBD2 (5 bases). The CDR3 sequence is 17 residues long. From germline, CDR1 is LNHDA and CDR2 SQIVND (reference sequence). Deletions cut 3 bases from V and 4 bases from J, with 18 bases between. The CDR3 reads CASSIGFWEIGTGELFF. CDR3 bases: TGTGCCAGTAGTATTGGCTTTTGGGAGATTGGCACCGGGGAGCTGTTTTTT.

The chain is built from TRBV4-1 and TRBJ2-2; D ambiguous. The CDR3 covers 17 residues. CDR1 is MGHRA and CDR2 is YSYEKL in the germline V gene. The V end was cut by 1 base, the J end by 6 bases, with 18 bases between. The chain's CDR3 is CASSQARIQGLAGELFF. The CDR3 DNA follows: TGCGCCAGCAGCCAAGCAAGGATTCAAGGGTTGGCCGGGGAGCTGTTTTTT.

The chain links TRBV5-8 to TRBJ1-4, with no clear D. Germline V CDR1 and CDR2: SGHTS, YDEGEE. V was clipped by 0 bases and J by 12 bases, with 9 bases between them. The CDR3 consists of 12 residues. DNA for the CDR3: TGTGCCAGCAGCTTGGAATCTACGGAACTGTTTTTT. Translated: CASSLESTELFF. Looking up the rest from reference TRBV5-8 and TRBJ1-4 gives the full variable domain: EAGVTQSPTHLIKTRGQQATLRCSPISGHTSVYWYQQALGLGLQFLLWYDEGEERNRGNFPPRFSGRQFPNYSSELNVNALELEDSALYLCASSLESTELFFGSGTQLSVL.

This rearrangement joins TRBV4-3 to TRBJ1-2; D is undetermined. The CDR3 contains 13 residues. The germline gives CDR1 LGHNA, CDR2 YSLEER. The V gene lost 4 bases and the J gene lost 4 bases, with 10 bases spanning the gap. The CDR3 reads CASSPISGYGYTF. DNA of the CDR3: TGCGCCAGCAGCCCTATCTCAGGCTATGGCTACACCTTC.

The chain uses TRBV7-9 and TRBJ1-4; D possibly corresponds to TRBD1 (6 bases). Germline CDR1 is SEHNR and CDR2 is FQNEAQ (reference sequence). Trimming shortened V by 2 bases and J by 8 bases, and 15 bases separated the two germline ends. The CDR3 covers 15 residues. The CDR3 here is CASSLLGGSGEKLFF. For the CDR3, the DNA is TGTGCCAGCAGCTTATTAGGGGGGAGCGGAGAAAAACTGTTTTTT.

The chain joins TRBV6-5 to TRBJ2-5; D remains unclear. The CDR3 is 14 residues long. V was cut by 3 bases and J by 4 bases, with 12 bases left in between. Per the germline V gene, CDR1 is MNHEY and CDR2 is SVGAGI. The CDR3 DNA reads as TGTGCCAGCAGTTATGTCGCAACCCGAGAGACCCAGTACTTC. It specifies CASSYVATRETQYF.

This clone was detected only once. The chain is built from TRBV13 and TRBJ1-2; 7 bases line up with TRBD1. CDR3 size: 16 residues. V dropped 1 base and J dropped 7; count of bases not matched to a gene: 12. Germline-derived CDR1 and CDR2 are PRHDT and FYEKMQ (reference sequence). Here the CDR3 DNA reads TGTGCCAGCAGCTTAGCCTTAGGAGGGGGCCAGGGTGGCTACACCTTC. Amino acids: CASSLALGGGQGGYTF.

V usage is TRBV5-1 and J usage is TRBJ2-3; D ambiguous. Germline CDR1 and CDR2: SGHRS and YFSETQ. The CDR3 has 12 residues. V was clipped by 4 bases and J by 6 bases, with 9 bases between them. This CDR3 is CASSLGADTQYF. CDR3 sequence (DNA): TGCGCCAGCAGCCTAGGCGCGGATACGCAGTATTTT.

V gene TRBV29-1 combines with J gene TRBJ1-1, with 12 nucleotides matching TRBD1. V shed 5 bases and J 7 bases; nucleotides not matched to a gene: 8. The CDR3 runs to 14 residues. From germline, CDR1 is SQVTM and CDR2 ANQGSEA. CDR3 loop: CSVKGQGATGEAFF. In nucleotides, the CDR3 is TGCAGCGTTAAGGGACAGGGGGCAACAGGTGAAGCTTTCTTT. Variable domain in full (rest from reference TRBV29-1 and TRBJ1-1): SAVISQKPSRDICQRGTSLTIQCQVDSQVTMMFWYRQQPGQSLTLIATANQGSEATYESGFVIDKFPISRPNLTFSTLTVSNMSPEDSSIYLCSVKGQGATGEAFFGQGTRLTVV.

This clone was observed a few times. The chain couples TRBV6-5 to TRBJ2-7; 8 bases line up with TRBD1. This CDR3 contains 15 residues. In germline, CDR1 is MNHEY, CDR2 SVGAGI. V trimming: 6 bases; J trimming: 2 bases; junction bases outside the gene matches: 9. The CDR3 loop reads CASSYRGQGTYEQYV. The CDR3, as DNA: TGTGCCAGCAGCTACAGAGGACAGGGAACCTACGAGCAGTACGTC.

V gene TRBV3-1 (or the pseudogene TRBV3-2) combines with J gene TRBJ2-5; TRBD2 is a possible D gene (5 bases). V was cut by 1 base and J by 3 bases, with 18 bases left in between. This CDR3 contains 17 residues. Germline CDR1 reads LGHDT; CDR2 reads YNNKEL (reference sequence). DNA for the CDR3: TGTGCCAGCAGCCAAGGGGAAGCGGTGGGCCCAAAAGAGACCCAGTACTTC. It codes for CASSQGEAVGPKETQYF.

This chain joins TRBV7-2 and TRBJ2-1; D gene ambiguous. With 5 bases removed from V and 8 bases from J, the gap between germline ends came to 13 bases. Per the germline V gene, CDR1 is SGHTA and CDR2 is FQGNSA. CDR3 size: 13 residues. The DNA for the CDR3 is TGTGCCAGCAGCCCCATGGGGTTCCATGAGCAGTTCTTC. Protein sequence: CASSPMGFHEQFF.

The genes are TRBV19 and TRBJ1-1; tentatively, D is TRBD1 (6 bases). The germline V gene has CDR1 LNHDA and CDR2 SQIVND (reference sequence). Trimming removed 7 bases at V and 11 bases at J, with 41 bases between. CDR3 size: 20 residues. The CDR3 coding sequence is TGTGCCAGTAAGGTTTTACCAGGTGGGGACCCGGGACACCGCCACTTCGGGGCTTTCTTT. Its translation is CASKVLPGGDPGHRHFGAFF.

This chain connects TRBV19 to TRBJ2-1, with D uncertain. The CDR3 has 15 amino acids. Germline-derived CDR1 and CDR2 are LNHDA and SQIVND (reference sequence). The germline V and J ends were trimmed by 6 bases and 9 bases, with 21 bases remaining between them. CDR3 sequence: CASRKGKGDIGEQFF. Here the CDR3 DNA reads TGTGCCAGTAGAAAAGGGAAGGGTGACATAGGTGAGCAGTTCTTC.

This sequence joins TRBV7-3 and TRBJ2-3, with TRBD1 matching over 8 bases. The junction had 5 bases not matched to a gene; V was cut back by 5 bases and J by 4 bases. CDR1 and CDR2 from the germline V gene are SGHTA and FQGTGA. The CDR3 has 14 residues. CDR3 nucleotides: TGTGCCAGCAGCCCTGACAGGGGAGCAGATACGCAGTATTTT. Encoded protein: CASSPDRGADTQYF.

J is TRBJ1-1 and V is TRBV28; D is uncertain. The CDR3 runs to 16 residues. V gave up 0 bases and J gave up 2 bases, with 13 bases separating them. Germline-derived CDR1 and CDR2 are MDHEN and SYDVKM. The DNA of the CDR3 is TGTGCCAGCAGTTTATGGGAAGCGGGCCCTAACACTGAAGCTTTCTTT. As protein: CASSLWEAGPNTEAFF.

V is TRBV5-1 and J is TRBJ2-5, with D possibly matching TRBD1 (6 bases). The CDR3 covers 13 residues. Germline lookup yields CDR1 SGHRS and CDR2 YFSETQ. V lost 1 base to trimming and J lost 2 bases, with 6 bases between them. CDR3 amino acids: CASSLRGQETQYF. The DNA for the CDR3 is TGCGCCAGCAGCTTGAGGGGGCAAGAGACCCAGTACTTC.

The chain links TRBV7-2 to TRBJ2-7; TRBD2 matches 9 bases. With 5 bases clipped from V and 3 bases from J, the junction kept 11 bases outside the gene matches. This CDR3 is built from 16 residues. Germline values: CDR1 SGHTA, CDR2 FQGNSA. The CDR3 here is CASSTYGASGNYEQYF. For the CDR3, the DNA is TGTGCCAGCAGCACCTATGGCGCTAGCGGGAACTACGAGCAGTACTTC.

The V and J genes are TRBV2 and TRBJ2-3; TRBD2 aligns across 8 bases. V lost 6 bases and J lost 6; bases outside the gene matches: 8. Germline CDR1 and CDR2: SNHLY and FYNNEI. The CDR3 runs 14 residues. The CDR3: CASRRSGRGDTQYF. In DNA, the CDR3 is TGTGCCAGCAGGAGAAGCGGGAGAGGCGATACGCAGTATTTT.

V usage is TRBV6-4 and J usage is TRBJ1-2, with TRBD1 matching over 8 bases. CDR3 size: 16 residues. In germline, CDR1 is MRHNA, CDR2 SNTAGT. V gave up 0 bases and J gave up 5 bases; unmatched junction bases: 8. The CDR3 coding sequence is TGTGCCAGCAGTGACTCGAACAGGGGGGGGTCATATGGCTACACCTTC. Its protein is CASSDSNRGGSYGYTF.

The table lists this clone with a count of one. The chain recombines TRBV5-1 with TRBJ1-5; D is undetermined. V shed 0 bases and J shed 3 bases, with 10 bases lying between them. CDR3 length equals 15 residues. The V gene's germline CDR1 is SGHRS and CDR2 YFSETQ. CDR3 bases: TGCGCCAGCAGCTTGGACAGCGAACCCAATCAGCCCCAGCATTTT. Encoded protein: CASSLDSEPNQPQHF. Filled out from reference TRBV5-1 and TRBJ1-5, the complete variable domain reads KAGVTQTPRYLIKTRGQQVTLSCSPISGHRSVSWYQQTPGQGLQFLFEYFSETQRNKGNFPGRFSGRQFSNSRSEMNVSTLELGDSALYLCASSLDSEPNQPQHFGDGTRLSIL.

The chain has TRBV30 and TRBJ2-1; TRBD1 might be the D (5 bases). Trimming took off 0 bases at V and 2 bases at J, with 14 bases between the two ends. Germline V gene data show CDR1 as GTSNPN and CDR2 as SVGIG (reference sequence). The CDR3 runs 16 residues. In nucleotides, the CDR3 is TGTGCCTGGAGTGTATTGAAGGGGTTACCCTACAATGAGCAGTTCTTC. Amino acids: CAWSVLKGLPYNEQFF. The variable domain in full, completed from reference TRBV30 and TRBJ2-1, reads SQTIHQWPATLVQPVGSPLSLECTVEGTSNPNLYWYRQAAGRGLQLLFYSVGIGQISSEVPQNLSASRPQDRQFILSSKKLLLSDSGFYLCAWSVLKGLPYNEQFFGPGTRLTVL.

The J gene is TRBJ2-2, the V gene TRBV7-2, with TRBD1 as a possible D gene (6 bases). The CDR3 covers 15 residues. Germline V gene lookup returns CDR1 SGHTA and CDR2 FQGNSA. Trimming took 10 bases from V and 5 from J, leaving 20 bases between them. CDR3 residues: CAIGQGRSGTGELFF. DNA for the CDR3: TGTGCCATCGGGCAGGGGCGAAGTGGGACCGGGGAGCTGTTTTTT.